This T cell receptor (beta chain) is from a study of shared clonotypes between healthy human individuals. Study-wide results and caveats: Clonotypes not shared had lower generation probabilities than those common to all four donors.

The CDR3 is 13 residues long. V was shortened by 5 bases and J by 2 bases, with 10 bases between the two germline ends. The germline V gene has CDR1 SGHRS and CDR2 YFSETQ. Comment on this clone: Its antigen is as yet unknown.

The donor cohort consisted entirely of Caucasian adults residing in Nashville, Tennessee. TCRdb's table, derived via immunoSEQ multiplex PCR, lists solely in-frame clones and lacks some. The data show a few million clones, almost 96% seen once. The TCR sequence derives from a man younger than 30 in good health. The V call is TRBV5-1, the J call TRBJ1-1; no clear D gene. Sequencing used naive CD4+ T cells sorted from blood. Subset here: CD45RA+ positively selected. Here the CDR3 DNA reads TGCGCCAGCAGGTCTGGGAGCAACACTGAAGCTTTCTTT. This encodes CASRSGSNTEAFF. The variable domain in full, completed from reference TRBV5-1 and TRBJ1-1, reads KAGVTQTPRYLIKTRGQQVTLSCSPISGHRSVSWYQQTPGQGLQFLFEYFSETQRNKGNFPGRFSGRQFSNSRSEMNVSTLELGDSALYLCASRSGSNTEAFFGQGTRLTVV.